The following is a T cell receptor (beta chain) sequence with its context. Its antigen is unidentified. Measured with immunoSEQ multiplex PCR; TCRdb has only the in-frame clones, and not every one. The sample has about 350,000 clones; about 91% are singletons. The data belong to a study of Ad26.COV2.S vaccination and SARS-CoV-2 variants. Study outcomes and limitations: After vaccination, reports described spike-specific CD8+ and CD4+ T cell responses as showing substantial breadth. Non-spike TCR breadth was similar in vaccine and placebo recipients. Possibly, TCR breadth and depth analyses underestimated total T cell responses. Vaccinated individuals (as opposed to placebo recipients) had higher spike-specific TCR breadth.

Germline CDR1 reads SGHVS; CDR2 reads FQNEAQ. V dropped 3 bases and J dropped 5 bases, with 7 bases sitting between them. The CDR3 loop spans 13 amino acids. The receptor's source is a human donor who had recovered from COVID-19. The chain is built from TRBV7-8 and TRBJ2-2; perhaps TRBD1 as D (5 bases). The starting material was peripheral blood, obtained after recovery from COVID-19. Here the CDR3 reads CASSFRETGELFF. CDR3 coding DNA: TGTGCCAGCAGCTTCAGGGAAACCGGGGAGCTGTTTTTT.